Sequencing of this T cell receptor (beta chain) was carried out in a study of blood T cell repertoires in COVID-19. For the study at large: Some COVID-19 samples were acute and others convalescent; all came from the United States, Italy and Spain. The cDNA or gDNA used as material had been derived from T cells, B-cell-depleted T cells, or PBMCs.

Study processing details: Amplifying reference gene primers gave estimates of nucleated cell counts. Libraries were prepared by immunoSEQ multiplex PCR; TCRdb keeps only in-frame clonotypes and omits some of them. The D gene and trimming were derived from the DNA, and the V and J assignments and clone size from that table. The repertoire has under 85,000 clones, about 83% of them found once; the top ten carry roughly 5.4%. This CDR3 has 16 residues. Per germline, CDR1 SGHAT and CDR2 FQNNGV. V shed 4 bases and J 7 bases; nucleotides not matched to a gene: 12. The specimen was peripheral blood. This chain joins TRBV11-2 and TRBJ1-2; the match to TRBD1 covers 10 bases. The sequence was obtained from a man aged 50 to 60 with active COVID-19. CDR3 nucleotides: TGTGCCAGCAGCTCTACGGGCGACAGGGGGCTGTCTGGCTACACCTTC. It codes for CASSSTGDRGLSGYTF.